This T cell receptor (beta chain) stems from a study of blood T cell repertoires in COVID-19. Per the study methods: Reference gene primer amplification in the assay estimated nucleated cell counts. The protocol was immunoSEQ multiplex PCR, while the TCRdb copy is restricted to in-frame clones and leaves out a portion. Clonal size and the V and J genes are those of that table, whereas D and trimming came from the DNA. The table records 200,000 to 250,000 clones, approximately 86% of them present only once. V lost 9 bases, J lost 4 bases, and 18 bases lay in between. In germline, CDR1 is MNHEY, CDR2 SMNVEV (reference sequence). The CDR3 contains 15 residues. Enrolled through a virtual design, the participants were between roughly 18 and 90 years of age and came from approximately 25 US areas. Cohort placement rested on clinical history that participants reported themselves.

The rearrangement joins TRBV27 to TRBJ2-2; weak D call: TRBD2 (6 bases). Sequencing was done on a sample of PBMCs or T cells enriched from blood (not recorded which). The receptor was isolated from a woman aged 40-49 years with acute COVID-19. The CDR3 sequence: CASRSEGRVTGELFF. The CDR3 DNA is TGTGCCAGTCGATCGGAGGGGCGCGTCACCGGGGAGCTGTTTTTT.